One sample yielded the 9 T cell receptor beta chains listed below, sequenced in a study of cytomegalovirus exposure and HLA in healthy donors. PCR amplification relied on 60 Vbeta primers (plus 13 Jbeta primers). TCRdb's table, derived via immunoSEQ multiplex PCR, lists solely in-frame clones and lacks some. Of about 110,000 clones in the sample, over 70% were seen once. Material for sequencing was PBMCs. The receptor set was obtained from a man aged 30-40 years in good health and CMV-seronegative.

The V gene is TRBV25-1, the J gene TRBJ1-3; 7 nucleotides line up with TRBD1. Germline V gives CDR1 MGHDK, CDR2 SYGVNS. This CDR3 contains 16 residues. V lost 1 base and J lost 0; bases outside the gene matches: 3. CDR3 region: CASSESGQFSGNTIYF. CDR3 in DNA: TGTGCCAGCAGTGAATCGGGACAGTTCTCTGGAAACACCATATATTTT.

A single count supports this clone. The DNA of the CDR3 is TGTGCCAGCGAGACAGGGGGCGCTTTGTCCTACGAGCAGTACTTC. Protein sequence: CASETGGALSYEQYF. The chain combines TRBV6-1 with TRBJ2-7; 10 nucleotides line up with TRBD1. The germline gives CDR1 MNHNS, CDR2 SASEGT. With V trimmed by 8 bases and J by 1 base, 8 bases remained unmatched. The CDR3 runs to 15 residues.

This chain uses TRBV21-1 with TRBJ1-4; the table names TRBD1, a call not compared with the DNA. TRBV21-1 is given as a pseudogene. The CDR3 contains 12 residues. The CDR3 reads CASSKDSEKLFF. The CDR3 DNA follows: TGTGCCAGCAGCAAAGACAGTGAAAAACTGTTTTTT.

The genes are TRBV30 and TRBJ1-4, with TRBD1 as a possible D gene (5 bases). Deletions cut 2 bases from V and 7 bases from J, with 11 bases between. The CDR3 has 13 residues. Per the germline V gene, CDR1 is GTSNPN and CDR2 is SVGIG (reference sequence). DNA of the CDR3: TGTGCCTGGAGTTGGGGGGACGGTGAAAAACTGTTTTTT. Translated: CAWSWGDGEKLFF.

The chain carries TRBV11-3 and TRBJ1-3; D might be TRBD1 (6 bases). The V gene lost 5 bases and the J gene lost 0 bases, with 11 bases spanning the gap. The CDR3 runs to 15 residues. In germline, CDR1 is SGHNT, CDR2 YENEEA. The DNA for the CDR3 is TGTGCCAGCAGCCAGGGGTCATACTCTGGAAACACCATATATTTT. Translation gives CASSQGSYSGNTIYF.

This chain uses TRBV5-1 with TRBJ2-5; 7 bases align to TRBD1. The V gene end was trimmed by 4 bases and the J gene end by 5 bases; junction bases not matched to a gene: 8. The CDR3 loop spans 14 amino acids. CDR1 and CDR2 (germline): SGHRS, YFSETQ. The CDR3 sequence: CASSANTGVETQYF. The DNA for the CDR3 is TGCGCCAGCAGCGCAAACACAGGGGTCGAGACCCAGTACTTC.

This sequence joins TRBV2 and TRBJ1-4, with no clear D. Between the trimmed V and J ends, which lost 5 bases and 8 bases, there was a span of 21 bases. The CDR3 runs to 16 residues. Germline V gene sequence: CDR1 SNHLY, CDR2 FYNNEI. CDR3 in DNA: TGTGCCAGCAGTCCCGTAACCGTGCAGGTAGACGAAAAACTGTTTTTT. This codes for CASSPVTVQVDEKLFF.

V gene TRBV6-1 combines with J gene TRBJ1-3; D is uncertain. This CDR3 has 12 amino acids. Trimming pared 3 bases from V and 3 bases from J, leaving 3 bases between. Germline V gene sequence: CDR1 MNHNS, CDR2 SASEGT. CDR3 in amino acids: CASSDVGNTIYF. CDR3 nucleotides: TGTGCCAGCAGTGACGTTGGAAACACCATATATTTT.

This clone was detected only a few times. The chain links TRBV5-4 to TRBJ2-1, with 8 bases fitting TRBD1. CDR1 is SGHNT, CDR2 YYREEE, per germline (reference sequence). The CDR3 contains 13 residues. J was trimmed by 6 bases and V by 4 bases; bases with no gene match: 3. CDR3 sequence reads: CASSTDRGNEQFF. The CDR3 DNA reads TGTGCCAGCAGCACAGACAGGGGCAATGAGCAGTTCTTC.